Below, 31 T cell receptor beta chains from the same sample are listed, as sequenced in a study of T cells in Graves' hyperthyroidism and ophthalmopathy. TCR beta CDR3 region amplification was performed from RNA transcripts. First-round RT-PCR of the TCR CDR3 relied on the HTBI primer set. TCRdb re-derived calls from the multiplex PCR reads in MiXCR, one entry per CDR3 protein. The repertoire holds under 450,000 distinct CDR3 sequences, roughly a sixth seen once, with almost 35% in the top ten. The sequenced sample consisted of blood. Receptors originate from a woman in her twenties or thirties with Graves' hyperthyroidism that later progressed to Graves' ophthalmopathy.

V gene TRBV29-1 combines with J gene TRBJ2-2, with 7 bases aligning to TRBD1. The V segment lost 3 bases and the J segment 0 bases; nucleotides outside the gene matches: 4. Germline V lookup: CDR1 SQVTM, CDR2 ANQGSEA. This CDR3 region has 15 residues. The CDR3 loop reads CSVDSQGANTGELFF. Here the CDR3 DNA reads TGCAGCGTTGACAGTCAGGGGGCGAACACCGGGGAGCTGTTTTTT.

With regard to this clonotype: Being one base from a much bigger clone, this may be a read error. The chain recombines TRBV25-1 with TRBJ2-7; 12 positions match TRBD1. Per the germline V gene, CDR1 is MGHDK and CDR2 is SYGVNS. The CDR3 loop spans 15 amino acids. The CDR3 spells CAGSESGTGGVEQYF. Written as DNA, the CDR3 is TGTGCCGGCAGTGAATCCGGGACAGGGGGCGTAGAGCAGTACTTC.

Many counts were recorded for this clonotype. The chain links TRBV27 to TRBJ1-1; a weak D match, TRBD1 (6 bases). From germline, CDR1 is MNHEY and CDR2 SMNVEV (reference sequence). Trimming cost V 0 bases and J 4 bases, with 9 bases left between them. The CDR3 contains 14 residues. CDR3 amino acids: CASSLSWGATEAFF. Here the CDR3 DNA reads TGTGCCAGCAGTTTATCTTGGGGGGCCACTGAAGCTTTCTTT.

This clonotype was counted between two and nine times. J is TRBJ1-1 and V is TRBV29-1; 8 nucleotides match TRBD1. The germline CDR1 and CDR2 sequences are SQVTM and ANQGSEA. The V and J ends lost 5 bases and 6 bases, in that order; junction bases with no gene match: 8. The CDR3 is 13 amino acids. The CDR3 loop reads CSVFRTGYAEAFF. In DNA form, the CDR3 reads TGCAGCGTTTTCCGGACAGGGTATGCTGAAGCTTTCTTT.

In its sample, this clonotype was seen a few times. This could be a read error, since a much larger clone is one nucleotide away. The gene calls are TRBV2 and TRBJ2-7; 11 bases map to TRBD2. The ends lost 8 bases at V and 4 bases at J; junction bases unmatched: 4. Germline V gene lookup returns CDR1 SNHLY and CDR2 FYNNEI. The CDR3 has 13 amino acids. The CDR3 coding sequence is TGTGCCAGCGGCGGGACTAGCGGTTACGAGCAGTACTTC. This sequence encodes CASGGTSGYEQYF. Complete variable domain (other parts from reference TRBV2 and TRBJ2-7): EPEVTQTPSHQVTQMGQEVILRCVPISNHLYFYWYRQILGQKVEFLVSFYNNEISEKSEIFDDQFSVERPDGSNFTLKIRSTKLEDSAMYFCASGGTSGYEQYFGPGTRLTVT.

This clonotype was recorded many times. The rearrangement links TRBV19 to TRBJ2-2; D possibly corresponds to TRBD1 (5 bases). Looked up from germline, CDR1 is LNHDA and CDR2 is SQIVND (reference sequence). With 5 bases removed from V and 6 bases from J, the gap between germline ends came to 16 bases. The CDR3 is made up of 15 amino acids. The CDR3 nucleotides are TGTGCCAGTAGTCCGTACTTCTCAGGGCCCGGGGAGCTGTTTTTT. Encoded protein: CASSPYFSGPGELFF.

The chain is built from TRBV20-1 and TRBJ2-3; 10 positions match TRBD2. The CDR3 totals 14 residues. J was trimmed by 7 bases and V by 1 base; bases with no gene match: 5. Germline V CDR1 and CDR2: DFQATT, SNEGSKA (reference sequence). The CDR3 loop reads CSARVPSGRHTQYF. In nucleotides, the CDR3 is TGCAGTGCTAGAGTCCCTAGCGGGAGACATACGCAGTATTTT.

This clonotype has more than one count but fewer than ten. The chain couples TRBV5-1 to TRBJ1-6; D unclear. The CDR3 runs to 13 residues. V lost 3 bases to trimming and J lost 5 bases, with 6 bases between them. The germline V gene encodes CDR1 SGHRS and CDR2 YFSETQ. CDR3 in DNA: TGCGCCAGCAGCTCCACCAATAATTCACCCCTCCACTTT. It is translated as CASSSTNNSPLHF.

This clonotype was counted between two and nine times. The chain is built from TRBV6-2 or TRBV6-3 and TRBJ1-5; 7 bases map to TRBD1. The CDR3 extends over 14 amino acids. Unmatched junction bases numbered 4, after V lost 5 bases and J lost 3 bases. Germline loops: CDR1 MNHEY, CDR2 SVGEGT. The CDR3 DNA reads TGTGCCAGCAGTCGGACAGGTAACAATCAGCCCCAGCATTTT. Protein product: CASSRTGNNQPQHF.

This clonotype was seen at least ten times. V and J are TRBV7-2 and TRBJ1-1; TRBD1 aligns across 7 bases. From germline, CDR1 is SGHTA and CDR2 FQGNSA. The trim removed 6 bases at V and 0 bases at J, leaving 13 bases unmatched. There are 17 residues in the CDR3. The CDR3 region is CASRQTGSSRLNTEAFF. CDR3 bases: TGTGCCAGCAGACAGACAGGGTCGAGCCGTTTGAACACTGAAGCTTTCTTT.

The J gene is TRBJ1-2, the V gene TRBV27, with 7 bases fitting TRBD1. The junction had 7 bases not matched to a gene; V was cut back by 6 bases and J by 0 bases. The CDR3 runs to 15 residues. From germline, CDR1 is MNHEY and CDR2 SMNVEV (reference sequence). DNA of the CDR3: TGTGCCAGCAGCCGAGGGGACAGCACTAACTATGGCTACACCTTC. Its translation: CASSRGDSTNYGYTF.

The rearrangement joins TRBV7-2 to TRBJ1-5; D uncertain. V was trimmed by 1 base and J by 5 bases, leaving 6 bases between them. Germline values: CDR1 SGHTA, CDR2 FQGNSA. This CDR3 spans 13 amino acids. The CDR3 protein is CASSLGVHQPQHF. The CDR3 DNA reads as TGTGCCAGCAGCTTAGGAGTCCATCAGCCCCAGCATTTT.

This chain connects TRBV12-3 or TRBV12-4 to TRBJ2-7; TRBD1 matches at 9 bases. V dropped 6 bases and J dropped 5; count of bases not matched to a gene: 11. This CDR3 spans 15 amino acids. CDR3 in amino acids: CASRSTGQGNHEQYF. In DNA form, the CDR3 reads TGTGCCAGCAGGTCTACGGGACAGGGTAACCACGAGCAGTACTTC.

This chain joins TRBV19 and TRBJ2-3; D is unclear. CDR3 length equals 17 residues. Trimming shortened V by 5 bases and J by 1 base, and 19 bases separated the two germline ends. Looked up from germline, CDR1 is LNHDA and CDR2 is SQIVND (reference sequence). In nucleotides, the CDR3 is TGTGCCAGTAGTGCCCAGCGTTTGACGTCTCGCACAGATACGCAGTATTTT. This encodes CASSAQRLTSRTDTQYF.

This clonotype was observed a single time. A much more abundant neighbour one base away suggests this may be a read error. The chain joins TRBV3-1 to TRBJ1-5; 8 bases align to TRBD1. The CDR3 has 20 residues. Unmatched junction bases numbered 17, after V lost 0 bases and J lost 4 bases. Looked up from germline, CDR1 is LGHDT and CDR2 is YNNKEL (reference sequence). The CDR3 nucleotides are TGTGCCAGCAGCCAAGATTATCCGGGGACAGGCATCGGGTGGAATCAGCCCCAGCATTTT. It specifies CASSQDYPGTGIGWNQPQHF.

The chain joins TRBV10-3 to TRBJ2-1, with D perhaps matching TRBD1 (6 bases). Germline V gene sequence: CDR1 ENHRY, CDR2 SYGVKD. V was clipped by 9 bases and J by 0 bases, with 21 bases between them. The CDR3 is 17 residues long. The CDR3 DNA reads TGTGCCATACCCCGGGACACCGAAGAGAGCTCCTACAATGAGCAGTTCTTC. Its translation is CAIPRDTEESSYNEQFF.

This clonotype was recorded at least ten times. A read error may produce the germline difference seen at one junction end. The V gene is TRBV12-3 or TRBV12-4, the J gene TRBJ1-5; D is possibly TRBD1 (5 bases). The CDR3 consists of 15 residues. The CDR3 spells CASSLAPGLGQPQHF. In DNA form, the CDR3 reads TGTGCCAGCAGTCTAGCCCCGGGGCTCGGGCAGCCCCAGCATTTT.

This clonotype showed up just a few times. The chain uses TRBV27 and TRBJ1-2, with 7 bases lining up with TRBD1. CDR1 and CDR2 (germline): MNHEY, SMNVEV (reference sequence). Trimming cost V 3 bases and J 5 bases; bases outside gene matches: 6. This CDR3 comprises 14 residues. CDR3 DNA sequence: TGTGCCAGCAGTTTCAGGGGCAGGGGGTATGGCTACACCTTC. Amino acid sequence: CASSFRGRGYGYTF.

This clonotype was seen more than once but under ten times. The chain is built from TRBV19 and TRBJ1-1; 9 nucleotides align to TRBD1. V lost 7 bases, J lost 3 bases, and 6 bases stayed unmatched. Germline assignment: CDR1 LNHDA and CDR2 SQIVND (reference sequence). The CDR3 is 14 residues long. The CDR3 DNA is TGTGCCAGTACCGTGACAGGGGGTGACACTGAAGCTTTCTTT. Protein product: CASTVTGGDTEAFF.

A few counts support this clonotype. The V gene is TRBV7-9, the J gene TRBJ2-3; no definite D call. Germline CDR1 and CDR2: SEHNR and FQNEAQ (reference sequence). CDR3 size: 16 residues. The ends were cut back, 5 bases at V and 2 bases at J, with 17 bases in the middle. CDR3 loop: CASSPLDPDLTDTQYF. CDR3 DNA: TGTGCCAGCAGCCCACTGGACCCCGACCTCACAGATACGCAGTATTTT.

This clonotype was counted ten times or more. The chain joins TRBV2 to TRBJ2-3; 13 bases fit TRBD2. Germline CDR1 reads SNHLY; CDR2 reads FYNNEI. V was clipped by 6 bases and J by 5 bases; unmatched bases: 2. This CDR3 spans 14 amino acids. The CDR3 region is CASSGLAGVDTQYF. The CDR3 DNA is TGTGCCAGCAGCGGACTAGCGGGAGTAGATACGCAGTATTTT.

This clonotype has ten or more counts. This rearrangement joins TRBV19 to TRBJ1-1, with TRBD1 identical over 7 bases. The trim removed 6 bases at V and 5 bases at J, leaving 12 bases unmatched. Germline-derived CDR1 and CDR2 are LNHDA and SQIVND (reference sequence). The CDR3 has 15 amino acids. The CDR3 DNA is TGTGCCAGTAGGGCTGGGACAGCTCAGGGGACTGAAGCTTTCTTT. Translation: CASRAGTAQGTEAFF.

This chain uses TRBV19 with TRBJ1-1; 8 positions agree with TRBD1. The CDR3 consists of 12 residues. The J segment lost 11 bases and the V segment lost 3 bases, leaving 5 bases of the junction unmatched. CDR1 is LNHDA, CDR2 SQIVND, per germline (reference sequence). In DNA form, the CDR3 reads TGTGCCAGTAGTATTGGAGACAGGGGCGCTTTCTTT. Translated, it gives CASSIGDRGAFF.

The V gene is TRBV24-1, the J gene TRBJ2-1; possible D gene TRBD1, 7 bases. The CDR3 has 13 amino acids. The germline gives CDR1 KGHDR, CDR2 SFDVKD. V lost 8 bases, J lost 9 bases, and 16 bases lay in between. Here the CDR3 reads CATKGPGGGEQFF. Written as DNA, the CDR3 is TGTGCCACCAAGGGCCCAGGGGGAGGTGAGCAGTTCTTC.

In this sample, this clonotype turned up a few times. The CDR3 protein is CASSLLWGQYEQYF. Written as DNA, the CDR3 is TGTGCCAGCAGTTTATTGTGGGGACAGTACGAGCAGTACTTC. The rearrangement joins TRBV27 to TRBJ2-7; TRBD1 aligns across 7 bases. This CDR3 is 14 amino acids long. The ends lost 1 base at V and 4 bases at J; junction bases unmatched: 4. Germline CDR1 is MNHEY and CDR2 is SMNVEV (reference sequence).

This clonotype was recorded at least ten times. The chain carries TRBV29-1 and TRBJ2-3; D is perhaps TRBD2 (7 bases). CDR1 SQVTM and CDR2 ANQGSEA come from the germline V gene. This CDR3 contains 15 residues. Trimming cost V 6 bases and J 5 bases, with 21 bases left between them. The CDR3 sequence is CSVALGRGKGDTQYF. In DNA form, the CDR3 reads TGCAGCGTCGCGTTAGGGAGGGGGAAGGGAGATACGCAGTATTTT.

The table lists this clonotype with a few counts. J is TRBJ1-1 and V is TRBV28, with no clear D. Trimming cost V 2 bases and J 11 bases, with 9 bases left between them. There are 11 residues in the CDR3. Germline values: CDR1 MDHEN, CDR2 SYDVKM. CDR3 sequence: CASSLTRTAFF. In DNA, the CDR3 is TGTGCCAGCAGTTTAACGCGGACCGCTTTCTTT.

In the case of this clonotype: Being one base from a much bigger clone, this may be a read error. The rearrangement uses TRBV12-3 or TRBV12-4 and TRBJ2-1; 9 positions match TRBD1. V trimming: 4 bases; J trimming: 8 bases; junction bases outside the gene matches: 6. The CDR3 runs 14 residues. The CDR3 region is CASSWRTGGDEQFF. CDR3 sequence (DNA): TGTGCCAGCAGTTGGAGAACAGGGGGCGATGAGCAGTTCTTC.

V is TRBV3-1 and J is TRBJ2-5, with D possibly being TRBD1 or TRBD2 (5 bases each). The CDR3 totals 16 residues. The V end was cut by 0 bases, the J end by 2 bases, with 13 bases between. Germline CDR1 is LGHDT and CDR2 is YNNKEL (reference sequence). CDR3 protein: CASSQDMGREQETQYF. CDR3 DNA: TGTGCCAGCAGCCAAGATATGGGCAGGGAGCAAGAGACCCAGTACTTC.

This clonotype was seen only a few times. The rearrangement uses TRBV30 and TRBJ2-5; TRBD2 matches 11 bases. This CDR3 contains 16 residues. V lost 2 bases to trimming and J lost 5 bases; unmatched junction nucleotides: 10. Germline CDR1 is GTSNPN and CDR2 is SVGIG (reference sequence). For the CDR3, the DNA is TGTGCCTGGAGTCCGCCTAGCGGGAGGCCGGGGGAGACCCAGTACTTC. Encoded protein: CAWSPPSGRPGETQYF.

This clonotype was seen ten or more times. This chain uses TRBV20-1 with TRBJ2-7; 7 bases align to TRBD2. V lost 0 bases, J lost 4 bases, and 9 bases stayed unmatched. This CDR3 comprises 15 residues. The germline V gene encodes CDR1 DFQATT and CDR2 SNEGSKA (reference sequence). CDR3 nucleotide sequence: TGCAGTGCTAGAGATACTATTCAGGGAGGGTACGAGCAGTACTTC. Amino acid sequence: CSARDTIQGGYEQYF.